This T cell receptor beta chain stems from a study of shared clonotypes between healthy human individuals (TCRdb year 2020). With regard to the full study: The cohort comprised a couple of women and a few men aged 18 to 49 years. For each donor, CD4 naive and CD4 memory were each given three plates, CD8 naive was given two plates, and CD8 memory was given one plate. To estimate repertoire size and how much clonotypes are shared between individuals, the study performed deep sequencing of blood TCR repertoires from roughly five healthy adults. To increase sequencing depth and limit assay-specific biases, different laboratories used diverse techniques to prepare libraries and sequence TCR repertoires. Between about 0.85 and 9.5 billion PBMCs per donor were obtained by leukapheresis. General study outcomes and caveats: Naive subsets generally had larger estimated clonotype richness than memory subsets did. When a handful of donors were compared, the shared fraction of clonotypes was approximately 5% for naive CD4, around 3.6% for naive CD8, more than 2% for memory CD4, and 0.35% to 0.5% for memory CD8. Because the study included a small number of donors, the genetic and exposure-history diversity represented was limited. Rarefaction of sorted-subset datasets indicated incomplete sequencing despite the large sequencing depth. Pairwise subsampling indicated that sequencing depth was expected to affect the degree of clonotype sharing among donors. Only blood was sampled, and tissue TCR repertoires likely differ from those in blood. Higher generation probabilities were observed for clonotypes shared by all four sorted-subset donors than for non-shared clonotypes.

Worth noting for this clone: Its recognized antigen is unknown. The sample holds no much larger clone one base away, and base qualities are not on file.

TCR CDR3 regions were amplified from genomic DNA by multiplex PCR using the deep immunoSEQ assay. For each cell subset, the extracted genomic DNA was distributed evenly across all wells of several immunoSEQ 96-well plates, and each plate served as one replicate. For sorted subsets, 150 to 250 ng genomic DNA, equal to 30,000 or so T cell genomes, was loaded into each replicate PCR. Purified libraries were quantified with a Qubit 3.0 fluorometer, sized on a Bioanalyzer 2100, and re-quantified with the KAPA Library Quantification kit. Each immunoSEQ 96-well plate was sequenced on its own single-read 150-cycle Illumina NextSeq 550 flow cell. Per the original workflow: Because only junctional sequences without quality scores were contained in the immunoSEQ output, filtering matching that applied to full-length reads could not be performed. Sequences were annotated with PyIR, a Python wrapper for IgBLAST v1.9, and V/J genes and CDR3 were assigned using IMGT germline references. Reads were filtered out if the reads had weak V/J assignments (E-value above 1e-6), no CDR3, stop codons, out-of-frame junctions, or ambiguous translated residues. V3J clonotypes were defined by identical inferred V gene, J gene, and CDR3 amino acid sequence. Percentage overlap between repertoires was calculated by dividing the number of shared unique clonotypes by the size of the smaller repertoire. Repertoire richness was assessed with RTK rarefaction, the Chao1 estimator, and Recon v2.1 estimates of unobserved clonotypes. Generation probabilities for all TCRbeta clonotypes obtained by the gDNA method from a few donors were computed using OLGA. Drawn from immuneACCESS, this table holds only the in-frame rearrangements with V and J called that TCRdb kept. Clones are partly lost; checked studies trace under half to an unresolved V gene and leave the rest unexplained. V and J calls and clone size are as listed in that table; D and trimming were resolved from the DNA. Here the sample has about 1 million clones; approximately 78% occur a single time. Approximately 0.52% of the sample is in the top ten clones.

V loses 6 bases, J loses 4 bases, and the germline ends lie 12 bases apart. CDR1 and CDR2 are drawn from the germline V gene (reference sequence): LNHDA, SQIVND. Including the terminal cysteine and phenylalanine, the CDR3 comprises 14 residues. Only CDR3 DNA is held: 42 bases, read in frame from base 1. Donors were healthy HIV-negative adults with no recently reported acute infections or vaccinations. All donors were Caucasian adults living in Nashville, Tennessee, USA. CD4+ T cells were enriched by magnetic negative selection; naive cells were then positively selected on CD45RA, and the negative fraction formed the memory subset. After blood collection by leukapheresis, PBMCs were isolated using Ficoll-Histopaque density gradient centrifugation and then cryopreserved in the vapor phase of liquid nitrogen. Analytical flow cytometry was used to check the purity and quantity of each magnetically sorted T cell population. Genomic DNA was isolated from every sorted fraction and measured by UV absorbance on a Nanodrop 2000c.

The receptor chain draws on TRBV19 and TRBJ2-2, with no confidently assigned D gene. The sequence was collected from a man aged 18-30 years in good health. Some clones in this sample may be carry-over from other donors' samples. Source material: memory CD4+ T cells from PBMCs. The cell subset or site tag for this specimen amounts to: CD45RA-negative fraction. The nucleotide sequence reads TGTGCCAGTAGAATCAGGTTGAGCACCGGGGAGCTGTTTTTT. Its amino acids are CASRIRLSTGELFF.